This TCR beta chain appears in the sequencing data of a study of Ad26.COV2.S vaccination and SARS-CoV-2 variants. Measured with immunoSEQ multiplex PCR; TCRdb has only the in-frame clones, and not every one. The table shows almost 400,000 clones, with 89% occurring only once. The treatment denotes: about 20 received Ad26.COV2.S at low or high dose, single or two shots; 5 received placebo; per-sample allocation not given. Sampling was performed 63 days after the first vaccine or placebo injection. The clonotype comes from a person between 18 and 60 years old who received the Ad26.COV2.S COVID-19 vaccine or a placebo. The sample in question was peripheral blood, obtained in a trial of Ad26.COV2.S vaccine versus placebo.

CDR3 sequence reads: CASSPTNPLVTGELFF. The CDR3 bases are TGTGCCAGCAGCCCGACCAACCCCCTGGTCACCGGGGAGCTGTTTTTT. The genes are TRBV9 and TRBJ2-2; D unclear. CDR1 is SGDLS and CDR2 is YYNGEE in the germline V gene. This CDR3 region has 16 residues. V was shortened by 4 bases and J by 4 bases, with 17 bases between the two germline ends.